The text below deals with one TCR beta chain. What it binds is not known. This may stem from a read error, because a much larger clone lies one nucleotide away. CDR3 length equals 12 residues. Germline-derived CDR1 and CDR2 are MDHEN and SYDVKM. From unsorted bulk tissue weighing about 17-30 mg, DNA and RNA were co-extracted. Through surgical resection, the patients' primary liver carcinoma was treated. Tumor samples were assessed, and every one had over 85% viable tumor cells. The entry originates in a study of tumor-infiltrating lymphocytes in primary liver carcinoma. Study-level background: Regardless of tissue type, samples showed similar yields of roughly 3.65 to 7.5 million productive TCRbeta reads. Study-level results: Reduced overlap was seen in tumor-adjacent and tumor-blood pairs versus tumor region pairs.

Production of TCR beta cDNA used 400 to 650 ng total RNA together with a constant-region primer. Library construction for TCR beta comprised three nested multiplex PCR rounds performed with slightly modified ARM-PCR. Each of the first two PCR rounds ran roughly 9 cycles with TRBV1-TRBV30 forward and C-beta reverse primers. TCRdb used MiXCR to reprocess the multiplex PCR reads, holding one entry per CDR3 protein. The sample includes 120,000 or so distinct CDR3 sequences, around 62% of them seen just once. Sequencing was performed on liver tumor tissue from sampling region 1. As to subset: tumor region T1, superior pole. The receptor was derived from a woman aged 60-75 years with primary liver carcinoma and hepatitis B virus infection. J is TRBJ2-7 and V is TRBV28, with D perhaps TRBD2 (5 bases). The DNA for the CDR3 is TGTGTCAGCAGTTCCGGGGAGTACGAGCAGTACTTC. It encodes CVSSSGEYEQYF.